This T cell receptor beta chain is from a study of OX40 agonist ivuxolimab in advanced cancers. Turning to the study itself: Partial responses were achieved by three patients, one with hepatocellular carcinoma and two with cutaneous melanoma.

Points on this clone: Its target is unknown.

Study findings and constraints: Clonal expansion in partial responders at 0.1-3.0 mg/kg ranked among the lowest. CD8+ T cells (on average) carried more expanded clones than CD4+ T cells. The expanded peripheral T cells' antigen specificity was not determined.

The method was immunoSEQ multiplex PCR; TCRdb's version includes in-frame clones alone and lacks a portion of them. The sample shows about 150,000 clones, just over 90% of them seen only once. This sample comprised CD4+ or CD8+ T cells sorted from blood, obtained in a trial of the OX40 agonist ivuxolimab. This clonotype was sampled from an adult with an advanced solid tumor such as melanoma, head and neck, liver or kidney cancer.

As DNA, the CDR3 is TGTGCCAGCAGCCCCCCCGGTACCTATGGCTACACCTTC. Its translation: CASSPPGTYGYTF. This chain links TRBV13 with TRBJ1-2; D remains ambiguous. The V end lost 5 bases, the J end lost 4 bases, and 11 bases lay between the germline ends. This CDR3 spans 13 amino acids. Looked up from germline, CDR1 is PRHDT and CDR2 is FYEKMQ (reference sequence).